This T cell receptor beta chain derives from a study of cytomegalovirus exposure and HLA in healthy donors. Whole-study findings and limits: The investigators catalogued 164 TCR beta chains as cytomegalovirus-associated. Per published reports, the classifier diagnosed cytomegalovirus status with high specificity and sensitivity.

With 60 Vbeta and 13 Jbeta primers, the PCR was carried out. Per the study methods: Unique TCR beta chains totaled roughly 80 million in a later count, with about 11 million of them shared. TCRdb keeps only in-frame clones here, not all; method: immunoSEQ multiplex PCR. The V and J calls and clone size are taken from that table; D and trimming were inferred from the DNA. The profile shows around 150,000 clones, 65% to 75% of them singletons. The donors (healthy individuals) were bone marrow donors. In regard to this clone: Its antigen is not identified.

Germline V lookup: CDR1 LGHNT, CDR2 FRNRAP. This CDR3 spans 14 amino acids. V lost 3 bases and J 3 bases, leaving 11 bases between the germline ends. Sequencing was carried out using PBMCs. The rearrangement joins TRBV12-5 to TRBJ1-1; the D is unclear. This receptor was identified in a man in his sixties in good health and CMV-seronegative. CDR3 sequence: CASGLGGLDTEAFF. The DNA for the CDR3 is TGTGCTAGTGGTTTAGGAGGGTTGGACACTGAAGCTTTCTTT.